This T cell receptor (beta chain) originates from a study of sequential checkpoint blockade in melanoma. Sequencing used immunoSEQ multiplex PCR; TCRdb keeps in-frame clones, though not all of them. The table has 6,500 to 8,000 clones, around a quarter seen once; the top ten hold 5.9%. Treatment reported: randomized to nivolumab then ipilimumab (arm A) or the reverse (arm B). Trimming removed 4 bases from V and 1 base from J, with 11 bases in between. Germline CDR1 and CDR2: SGHRS and YFSETQ. The CDR3 runs 15 residues. Whole-study findings and limits: About 30 times likelier clinical benefit followed increased tumor T-cell fraction and clonality. In arm A, pretreatment tumor clonality was associated with response.

On this clone: What it binds is unknown.

Source: tumor tissue (inferred from file names), taken from a patient given nivolumab and ipilimumab in sequence. The chain carries TRBV5-1 and TRBJ1-4; the D gene is possibly TRBD1 (5 bases). This TCR came from a human donor with melanoma. CDR3 DNA sequence: TGCGCCAGCAGCCCCGGGGGGTTAACTAATGAAAAACTGTTTTTT. Translated, it gives CASSPGGLTNEKLFF.